Listed here are 30 T cell receptor beta chains from one sample, sequenced in a study of shared clonotypes between healthy human individuals. Only in-frame clones appear in the TCRdb table, and some are missing; sequencing was by immunoSEQ multiplex PCR. This table holds roughly 2 million clones, around 95% found once. The sequenced sample consisted of naive CD4+ T cells sorted from blood. Subset noted: CD45RA+ positively selected. All receptors derive from a man aged 18 to 29 in good health.

This chain joins TRBV10-1 and TRBJ2-2, with TRBD1 as a possible D gene (6 bases). The CDR3 covers 17 residues. Germline CDR1 and CDR2: WNHNN and SYGVQD (reference sequence). The V end was cut by 3 bases, the J end by 5 bases, with 19 bases between. CDR3 bases: TGCGCCAGCAGTGACTCGGGTTGGTCAGGGGAAACCGGGGAGCTGTTTTTT. Encoded protein: CASSDSGWSGETGELFF.

The V call is TRBV11-2, the J call TRBJ2-1, with a weak D call TRBD2 (6 bases). This CDR3 contains 16 residues. Germline V gene data show CDR1 as SGHAT and CDR2 as FQNNGV. Trimming left V 3 bases short and J 2 bases short, with 14 bases between. The DNA for the CDR3 is TGTGCCAGCAGCTTCGCTCGGGGGTCTGCCTACAATGAGCAGTTCTTC. It translates to CASSFARGSAYNEQFF.

V is TRBV5-1 and J is TRBJ2-2, with a tentative D call TRBD2 (5 bases). V was pared by 3 bases and J by 2 bases, with 14 bases between. Germline loops: CDR1 SGHRS, CDR2 YFSETQ. The CDR3 covers 16 residues. CDR3 residues: CASSSEPPGNTGELFF. The CDR3 bases are TGCGCCAGCAGCTCCGAACCCCCGGGAAACACCGGGGAGCTGTTTTTT. The complete variable domain, with remaining parts taken from reference TRBV5-1 and TRBJ2-2, reads KAGVTQTPRYLIKTRGQQVTLSCSPISGHRSVSWYQQTPGQGLQFLFEYFSETQRNKGNFPGRFSGRQFSNSRSEMNVSTLELGDSALYLCASSSEPPGNTGELFFGEGSRLTVL.

The chain has TRBV7-2 and TRBJ2-5; D might be TRBD1 (5 bases). Between the trimmed V and J ends, which lost 2 bases and 5 bases, there was a span of 18 bases. Germline V gene lookup returns CDR1 SGHTA and CDR2 FQGNSA. The CDR3 length is 16 residues. The CDR3 coding sequence is TGTGCCAGCAGCTTATATGGGGCTAAACTTGCGGAGACCCAGTACTTC. This translates into CASSLYGAKLAETQYF. Supplemented by reference TRBV7-2 and TRBJ2-5, the full variable domain reads GAGVSQSPSNKVTEKGKDVELRCDPISGHTALYWYRQSLGQGLEFLIYFQGNSAPDKSGLPSDRFSAERTGGSVSTLTIQRTQQEDSAVYLCASSLYGAKLAETQYFGPGTRLLVL.

This clone was detected a few times. The gene calls are TRBV7-8 and TRBJ1-1; possible D gene TRBD1, 5 bases. The CDR3 has 13 residues. Trimming took off 3 bases at V and 5 bases at J, with 10 bases between the two ends. CDR1 and CDR2 from the germline V gene are SGHVS and FQNEAQ. The CDR3 bases are TGTGCCAGCAGCTTGGGAGGGGAAACTGAAGCTTTCTTT. Encoded protein: CASSLGGETEAFF.

This clone was seen just once. The chain is built from TRBV29-1 and TRBJ2-2, with 8 bases aligning to TRBD1. The CDR3 extends over 14 amino acids. After removal of 6 bases from V and 3 bases from J, the junction contained 6 bases not matched to a gene. Germline-derived CDR1 and CDR2 are SQVTM and ANQGSEA. CDR3 sequence (DNA): TGCAGCGTCTACCAGGGGGCCGACACCGGGGAGCTGTTTTTT. It codes for CSVYQGADTGELFF.

This chain uses TRBV5-1 with TRBJ1-1; TRBD1 agrees at 7 bases. CDR3 length equals 14 residues. V lost 2 bases and J lost 2; bases outside the gene matches: 3. In germline, CDR1 is SGHRS, CDR2 YFSETQ. In nucleotides, the CDR3 is TGCGCCAGCAGCTTACAGGGGTTTAACACTGAAGCTTTCTTT. Protein: CASSLQGFNTEAFF.

V and J are TRBV6-6 and TRBJ1-4, with 9 bases lining up with TRBD1. V gave up 5 bases and J gave up 8 bases; unmatched junction bases: 9. CDR3 length: 15 residues. CDR1 and CDR2 (germline): MNHNY, SVGAGI (reference sequence). CDR3 amino acids: CASSKAGTGREKLFF. In DNA, the CDR3 is TGTGCCAGCAGTAAGGCCGGGACAGGGCGGGAAAAACTGTTTTTT.

The V gene is TRBV30, the J gene TRBJ1-4; TRBD1 might be the D (5 bases). Trimming took 0 bases from V and 5 from J, leaving 16 bases between them. The CDR3 loop spans 16 amino acids. The germline V gene has CDR1 GTSNPN and CDR2 SVGIG (reference sequence). The DNA of the CDR3 is TGTGCCTGGAGTGTCAACTTTCGGGGACTAAATGAAAAACTGTTTTTT. It is translated as CAWSVNFRGLNEKLFF.

The rearrangement uses TRBV4-1 and TRBJ1-2; no clear D. CDR3 length: 16 amino acids. CDR1 MGHRA and CDR2 YSYEKL come from the germline V gene. The V gene lost 5 bases and the J gene lost 1 base, with 17 bases spanning the gap. The CDR3 DNA follows: TGCGCCAGCAGCTACCTCTGGAGCCAATTTAACTATGGCTACACCTTC. Amino acid sequence: CASSYLWSQFNYGYTF.

The DNA for the CDR3 is TGCGCCAGCAGCGCTGAGCGGGAGCCCTCCTACGAGCAGTACTTC. Translating gives CASSAEREPSYEQYF. V is TRBV5-1 and J is TRBJ2-7; 8 bases line up with TRBD2. From germline, CDR1 is SGHRS and CDR2 YFSETQ. The CDR3 is 15 amino acids. V shed 4 bases, J shed 0 bases, and the junction held 6 bases outside the gene matches.

CDR3 sequence: CASSPGVYSNQPQHF. CDR3 nucleotide sequence: TGTGCCAGCAGTCCGGGGGTATATAGCAATCAGCCCCAGCATTTT. The J gene is TRBJ1-5, the V gene TRBV7-2; a possible D gene is TRBD1 (5 bases). In germline, CDR1 is SGHTA, CDR2 FQGNSA. Between the trimmed V and J ends, which lost 6 bases and 0 bases, there was a span of 12 bases. This CDR3 has 15 residues.

This rearrangement joins TRBV6-5 to TRBJ2-7; D remains ambiguous. Deletions cut 0 bases from V and 0 bases from J, with 9 bases between. The CDR3 loop spans 15 amino acids. CDR1 and CDR2 from the germline V gene are MNHEY and SVGAGI. CDR3 DNA sequence: TGTGCCAGCAGTTACTCGAAAGGGAACTCCTACGAGCAGTACTTC. This sequence encodes CASSYSKGNSYEQYF.

V usage is TRBV18 and J usage is TRBJ2-7; 8 bases align to TRBD2. In germline, CDR1 is KGHSH, CDR2 LQKENI. V trimming: 3 bases; J trimming: 2 bases; junction bases outside the gene matches: 9. This CDR3 comprises 16 residues. In DNA form, the CDR3 reads TGTGCCAGCTCACCCCTTCCCCCGGGACTAGCCTACGAGCAGTACTTC. This codes for CASSPLPPGLAYEQYF.

This chain links TRBV5-1 with TRBJ2-3; D gene ambiguous. There are 14 residues in the CDR3. Germline V gives CDR1 SGHRS, CDR2 YFSETQ. Trimming removed 2 bases at V and 10 bases at J, with 17 bases between. The CDR3 protein is CASSFLSSGMAQYF. As DNA, the CDR3 is TGCGCCAGCAGCTTCCTCTCGTCCGGAATGGCGCAGTATTTT.

The chain has TRBV6-6 and TRBJ1-1; 8 bases fit TRBD1. V was pared by 7 bases and J by 3 bases, with 1 base of the junction left unmatched. From germline, CDR1 is MNHNY and CDR2 SVGAGI (reference sequence). CDR3 length equals 12 residues. The CDR3 DNA reads as TGTGCCAGCACCAGGGGGCACACTGAAGCTTTCTTT. Translation: CASTRGHTEAFF.

This sequence joins TRBV7-3 and TRBJ2-3; a weak D match, TRBD2 (6 bases). Trimming took 2 bases from V and 6 from J, leaving 12 bases between them. The CDR3 has 14 amino acids. The germline V gene has CDR1 SGHTA and CDR2 FQGTGA. This CDR3 is CASSLGGVLDTQYF. The CDR3 DNA follows: TGTGCCAGCAGCTTAGGCGGGGTCCTGGATACGCAGTATTTT.

The chain has TRBV30 and TRBJ1-2; 7 bases agree with TRBD1. Per the germline V gene, CDR1 is GTSNPN and CDR2 is SVGIG (reference sequence). The CDR3 covers 12 residues. Trimming removed 4 bases from V and 3 bases from J; junction bases left unmatched: 2. As DNA, the CDR3 is TGTGCCTGGACCGGGACAGACTATGGCTACACCTTC. This codes for CAWTGTDYGYTF.

The chain is built from TRBV4-1 and TRBJ2-3; maybe TRBD2 (5 bases). This CDR3 spans 13 amino acids. Looked up from germline, CDR1 is MGHRA and CDR2 is YSYEKL. Between the trimmed V and J ends, which lost 4 bases and 5 bases, there was a span of 10 bases. The CDR3: CASSLPGVDTQYF. CDR3 nucleotides: TGCGCCAGCAGCCTCCCCGGGGTAGATACGCAGTATTTT.

This clone showed up just once. The V call is TRBV6-5, the J call TRBJ2-7, with 12 nucleotides matching TRBD2. Germline CDR1 and CDR2: MNHEY and SVGAGI. V dropped 4 bases and J dropped 6; count of bases not matched to a gene: 4. The CDR3 covers 14 residues. The CDR3 reads CASSLGGLAGEQYF. CDR3 nucleotide sequence: TGTGCCAGCAGTTTAGGGGGACTAGCGGGCGAGCAGTACTTC.

The genes are TRBV9 and TRBJ1-2; D remains unclear. The V gene's germline CDR1 is SGDLS and CDR2 YYNGEE. Trimming left V 0 bases short and J 2 bases short, with 17 bases between. The length of the CDR3 is 17 residues. CDR3 region: CASSVGGEPSRNYGYTF. CDR3 nucleotides: TGTGCCAGCAGCGTAGGTGGGGAGCCCTCGAGGAACTATGGCTACACCTTC.

This clone was seen only once. CDR3 bases: TGCAGCACACAAGACAGGGATAAAAATGGCTACACCTTC. Translating gives CSTQDRDKNGYTF. The rearrangement links TRBV29-1 to TRBJ1-2; 7 bases agree with TRBD1. From germline, CDR1 is SQVTM and CDR2 ANQGSEA. V shed 8 bases and J 6 bases; nucleotides not matched to a gene: 12. The CDR3 runs to 13 residues. The full variable domain, its missing parts supplied by reference TRBV29-1 and TRBJ1-2, is SAVISQKPSRDICQRGTSLTIQCQVDSQVTMMFWYRQQPGQSLTLIATANQGSEATYESGFVIDKFPISRPNLTFSTLTVSNMSPEDSSIYLCSTQDRDKNGYTFGSGTRLTVV.

V usage is TRBV6-1 and J usage is TRBJ2-5, with D perhaps TRBD1 (6 bases). The CDR3 runs to 17 residues. V was trimmed by 1 base and J by 2 bases, leaving 17 bases between them. Germline CDR1 reads MNHNS; CDR2 reads SASEGT. CDR3 nucleotides: TGTGCCAGCAGTGAAGTGGTCGCAGGGGTATTTCAAGAGACCCAGTACTTC. Translated: CASSEVVAGVFQETQYF.

The gene calls are TRBV2 and TRBJ2-5; 7 positions agree with TRBD2. This CDR3 has 15 residues. V was pared by 3 bases and J by 3 bases, with 7 bases of the junction left unmatched. The germline V gene has CDR1 SNHLY and CDR2 FYNNEI. Here the CDR3 reads CASSEVWLAEETQYF. As DNA, the CDR3 is TGTGCCAGCAGTGAGGTATGGCTAGCGGAAGAGACCCAGTACTTC.

The V gene is TRBV11-2, the J gene TRBJ2-2; D is unresolved. The ends were cut back, 6 bases at V and 4 bases at J, with 12 bases in the middle. The CDR3 extends over 14 amino acids. Germline values: CDR1 SGHAT, CDR2 FQNNGV. CDR3 sequence: CASRPVWATGELFF. CDR3 coding DNA: TGTGCCAGCAGACCCGTTTGGGCCACCGGGGAGCTGTTTTTT.

The V call is TRBV25-1, the J call TRBJ2-7, with D uncertain. Trimming pared 4 bases from V and 6 bases from J, leaving 16 bases between. The CDR3 sequence is 14 residues long. Germline CDR1 MGHDK, CDR2 SYGVNS. CDR3 in amino acids: CASSAQGPLREQYF. The CDR3 coding sequence is TGTGCCAGCAGTGCCCAAGGACCCCTACGCGAGCAGTACTTC.

This clone has only one observation. The junction departs from germline at one end; a sequencing error may be responsible. The rearrangement uses TRBV7-7 and TRBJ2-5; D gene ambiguous. Germline assignment: CDR1 SSHAT and CDR2 FNYEAQ (reference sequence). The CDR3 extends over 13 amino acids. CDR3 nucleotide sequence: TGTGCTAGCAGCTTAGTGGGCAGCCCGACCCAGTACTTC. Translating gives CASSLVGSPTQYF.

The chain carries TRBV4-2 and TRBJ2-1; 10 nucleotides match TRBD2. The V gene's germline CDR1 is LGHNA and CDR2 YNFKEQ. The V segment lost 0 bases and the J segment 7 bases; nucleotides outside the gene matches: 9. CDR3 size: 17 residues. Here the CDR3 reads CASSQDQGLAVQNEQFF. The CDR3 DNA follows: TGTGCCAGCAGCCAAGATCAAGGACTAGCGGTGCAAAATGAGCAGTTCTTC.

The table lists this clone with a count of one. The chain recombines TRBV6-5 with TRBJ2-2; no firm D call. The CDR3 contains 15 residues. V gave up 5 bases and J gave up 1 base, with 11 bases separating them. Looked up from germline, CDR1 is MNHEY and CDR2 is SVGAGI. The CDR3 DNA follows: TGTGCCAGCAGTCTACACAACCAGAACACCGGGGAGCTGTTTTTT. Its protein product is CASSLHNQNTGELFF.

The J gene is TRBJ1-5, the V gene TRBV18, with D possibly TRBD1 on 6 matching bases. This CDR3 has 15 amino acids. In germline, CDR1 is KGHSH, CDR2 LQKENI. Trimming took off 1 base at V and 4 bases at J, with 11 bases between the two ends. CDR3 in DNA: TGTGCCAGCTCACCACAGCGGGACATGAATCAGCCCCAGCATTTT. Its protein product is CASSPQRDMNQPQHF.